The clone carrying this T cell receptor (beta chain) was observed a few times. Germline CDR1 reads PRHDT; CDR2 reads FYEKMQ (reference sequence). The CDR3 is 14 residues long. Between the trimmed V and J ends, which lost 2 bases and 4 bases, there was a span of 9 bases. This record comes from a study of human T cells and chemical hapten exposure. On the study more broadly: All patients underwent weekly scalp dosing with diphenylcyclopropenone for the full approximately 25-week study.

As to time point: patch test 2, 6 weeks after DPC sensitization. The treatment denotes: therapeutic diphenylcyclopropenone sensitization with weekly scalp DPC. Every donor had alopecia and was 18 to 70 years old; all were suitable for DPC. Attachment of unique molecular identifiers to individual cDNA molecules was performed in the library. TCRdb reprocessed the RACE reads with MiXCR, giving one entry per CDR3 protein. The sample yields 110,000 or so distinct CDR3 sequences, roughly a tenth seen once. Source: whole blood, taken in connection with sensitization to the hapten diphenylcyclopropenone (DPC). The receptor was isolated from a woman aged 40 to 50 with alopecia areata. Some clones in this sample may be carry-over from other donors' samples. The gene calls are TRBV13 and TRBJ1-3; D is unresolved. The CDR3 loop reads CASSLRRTGNTIYF. CDR3 nucleotide sequence: TGTGCCAGCAGCTTAAGGAGGACGGGAAACACCATATATTTT.